This is a list of T cell receptor beta chains from one sample in a study of blood T cell repertoires in COVID-19. Profiled with immunoSEQ multiplex PCR; TCRdb holds only in-frame clones, not every one. The sample lists a few hundred thousand clones, about 83% seen once, with approximately 6.6% in the top ten. The sequencing sample was made of PBMCs or T cells enriched from blood (not recorded which). Every receptor here comes from a woman in her thirties or forties who had recovered from COVID-19. The CDR3 runs from the conserved cysteine through the conserved F or W. A D gene is named only where the DNA matches it firmly.

>TRBV27|14|NA
CASSFSVGGYGYTF
>TRBV7-9|17|TRBD1
CASSFLWGTGGITEAFF
>TRBV5-1|16|TRBD2
CASSLVGGRGTDTQYF
>TRBV21-1|14|NA
CASSVSGITYEQFF
>TRBV5-1|14|TRBD1
CASSSGQGDSPLHF
>TRBV29-1|13|TRBD1
CSVTGAQGYGYTF
>TRBV5-1|15|NA
CASSPRRGPGGEQFF
>TRBV6-1|17|TRBD2
CASSASPGLAGEETQYF
>TRBV6-5|13|NA
CASSYAGGYGYTF
>TRBV4-2|15|TRBD1
CASSRETGGRYEQYF
>TRBV18|13|NA
CASSPDQGLPQHF
>TRBV6-1|14|TRBD1
CASSDSWTGDGYTF